This record looks at one T cell receptor (beta chain) sequence and its context. The data derive from a study of identical twins. The CDR3 loop spans 18 amino acids. The ends were cut back, 2 bases at V and 1 base at J, with 20 bases in the middle. TCRdb analysed the 5' RACE reads with MiXCR anew, one entry per CDR3 protein. The sample comprises about 190,000 distinct CDR3 sequences, approximately 16% of which are singletons, and over 35% rests with the top ten. The same data also went into a second study, on T cells expressing NK-cell markers. This second study says: Expanded NKG2C+ T cell clones had unclear HCMV specificity.

The chain links TRBV23-1 to TRBJ2-5, with D hard to call. TRBV23-1 is recorded as an ORF, its role being uncertain. The sample taken for sequencing was CD8+ T cells sorted from blood. This TCR came from a woman aged 18-30 years in good health. The CDR3 nucleotides are TGCGCCAGCAGTCAAAGAAAGACCAGGCGGACCCCCCAAGAGACCCAGTACTTC. Translated, it gives CASSQRKTRRTPQETQYF.